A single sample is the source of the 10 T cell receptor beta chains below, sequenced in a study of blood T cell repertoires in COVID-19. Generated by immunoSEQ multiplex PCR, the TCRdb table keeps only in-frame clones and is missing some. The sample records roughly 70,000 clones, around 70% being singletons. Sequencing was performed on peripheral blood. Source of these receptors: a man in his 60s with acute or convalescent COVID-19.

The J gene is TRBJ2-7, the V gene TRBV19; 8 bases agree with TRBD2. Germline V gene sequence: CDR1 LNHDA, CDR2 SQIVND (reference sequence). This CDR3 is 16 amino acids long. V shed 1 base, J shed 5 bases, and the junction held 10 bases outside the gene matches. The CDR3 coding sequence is TGTGCCAGTAGTATAGGTCTCAGGACTAGCAACCACGAGCAGTACTTC. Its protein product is CASSIGLRTSNHEQYF.

This chain's CDR3 is CATSAPEGRADSYNEQFF. The CDR3 DNA reads TGTGCCACCAGTGCCCCGGAGGGGAGGGCCGATTCCTACAATGAGCAGTTCTTC. V usage is TRBV24-1 and J usage is TRBJ2-1; 7 nucleotides match TRBD2. V dropped 5 bases and J dropped 1; count of bases not matched to a gene: 13. Looked up from germline, CDR1 is KGHDR and CDR2 is SFDVKD. The CDR3 is 18 amino acids.

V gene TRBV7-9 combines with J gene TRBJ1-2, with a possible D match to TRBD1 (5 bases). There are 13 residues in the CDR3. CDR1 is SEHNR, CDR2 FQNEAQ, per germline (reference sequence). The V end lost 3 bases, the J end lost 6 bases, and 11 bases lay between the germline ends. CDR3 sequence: CASSFEEGHGYTF. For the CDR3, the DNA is TGTGCCAGCAGCTTCGAGGAGGGACATGGCTACACCTTC.

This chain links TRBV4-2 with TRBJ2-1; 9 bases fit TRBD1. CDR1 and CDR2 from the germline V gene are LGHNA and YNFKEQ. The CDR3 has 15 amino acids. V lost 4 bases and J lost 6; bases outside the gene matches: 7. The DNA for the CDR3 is TGTGCCAGCAGCCCGGGACAGGGACCCTCCAATGAGCAGTTCTTC. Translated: CASSPGQGPSNEQFF.

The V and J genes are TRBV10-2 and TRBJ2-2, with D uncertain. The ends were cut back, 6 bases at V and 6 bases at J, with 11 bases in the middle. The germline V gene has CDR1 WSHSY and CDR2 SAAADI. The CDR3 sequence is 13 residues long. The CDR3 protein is CASSGVSAGELFF. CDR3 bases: TGCGCCAGCAGCGGTGTATCGGCCGGGGAGCTGTTTTTT.

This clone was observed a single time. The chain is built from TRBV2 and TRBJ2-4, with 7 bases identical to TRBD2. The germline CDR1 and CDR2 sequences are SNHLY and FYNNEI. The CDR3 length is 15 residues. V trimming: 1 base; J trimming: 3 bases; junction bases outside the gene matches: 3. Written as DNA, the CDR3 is TGTGCCAGCAGTGAAGAGGGGAGGGTCAAAAACATTCAGTACTTC. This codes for CASSEEGRVKNIQYF. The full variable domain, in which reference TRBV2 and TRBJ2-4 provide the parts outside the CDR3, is EPEVTQTPSHQVTQMGQEVILRCVPISNHLYFYWYRQILGQKVEFLVSFYNNEISEKSEIFDDQFSVERPDGSNFTLKIRSTKLEDSAMYFCASSEEGRVKNIQYFGAGTRLSVL.

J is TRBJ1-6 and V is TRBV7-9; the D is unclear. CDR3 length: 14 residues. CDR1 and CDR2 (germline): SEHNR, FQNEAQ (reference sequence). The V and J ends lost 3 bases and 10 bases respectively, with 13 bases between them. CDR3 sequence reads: CASSFGGMGSPLHF. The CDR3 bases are TGTGCCAGCAGCTTTGGAGGGATGGGATCACCCCTCCACTTT.

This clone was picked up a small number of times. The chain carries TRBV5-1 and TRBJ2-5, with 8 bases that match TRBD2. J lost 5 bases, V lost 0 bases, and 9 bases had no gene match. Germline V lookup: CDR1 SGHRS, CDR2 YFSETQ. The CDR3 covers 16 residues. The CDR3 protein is CASSLDAVAGRETQYF. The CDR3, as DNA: TGCGCCAGCAGCTTGGACGCCGTAGCGGGGCGGGAGACCCAGTACTTC.

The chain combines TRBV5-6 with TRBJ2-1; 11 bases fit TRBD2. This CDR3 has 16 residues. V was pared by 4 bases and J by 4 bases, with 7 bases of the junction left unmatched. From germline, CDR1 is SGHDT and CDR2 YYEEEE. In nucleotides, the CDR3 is TGTGCCAGCAGCCTAGGGCGACTAGCGGGGTACAATGAGCAGTTCTTC. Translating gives CASSLGRLAGYNEQFF.

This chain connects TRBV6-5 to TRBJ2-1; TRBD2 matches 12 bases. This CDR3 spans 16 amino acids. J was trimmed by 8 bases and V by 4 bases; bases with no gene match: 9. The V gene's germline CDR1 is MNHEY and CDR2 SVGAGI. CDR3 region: CASSSYASGREDEQFF. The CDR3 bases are TGTGCCAGCAGTTCCTACGCTAGCGGGAGGGAGGATGAGCAGTTCTTC.